This is a list of T cell receptor beta chains from one sample in a study of T cells in Graves' hyperthyroidism and ophthalmopathy. Using its own MiXCR run on the multiplex PCR reads, TCRdb lists one record per CDR3 protein. The sample lists nearly 600,000 distinct CDR3 sequences, roughly 13% occurring once. Sequencing input: blood. These TCRs come from a young woman with Graves' hyperthyroidism that later progressed to Graves' ophthalmopathy. Both conserved end residues are part of each CDR3. The D gene is left open where the match is weak. Clone size is stated in some rows and not others, as once, few, many or a class when expanded.

v_call	d_call	j_call	clone_size	cdr3_nt	cdr3_aa
TRBV24-1	.	TRBJ2-1	.	TGTGCCACCAGTGAACTACAGGGGATACTAGCGTGGTATGAGCAGTTCTTC	CATSELQGILAWYEQFF
TRBV7-3	TRBD2	TRBJ2-1	many	TGTGCCAGCAGCCAACGACTAGCGGGAGGTAATGAGCAGTTCTTC	CASSQRLAGGNEQFF
TRBV2	TRBD1	TRBJ2-5	many	TGTGCCAGCAGTGTACAGGGGCTCCACCAAGAGACCCAGTACTTC	CASSVQGLHQETQYF
TRBV6-1	TRBD1	TRBJ2-1	.	TGTGCCAGCATCCCCTACGGGCAGGGGGAATACAATGAGCAGTTCTTC	CASIPYGQGEYNEQFF
TRBV2	TRBD1	TRBJ1-1	many	TGTGCCAGCAGGTTAGTGGGACAGGGGGAGCTTGAAGCTTTCTTT	CASRLVGQGELEAFF
TRBV30	TRBD2	TRBJ2-1	many	TGTGCCTGGGAGGGAACTAGCGCCAGCTCCTACAATGAGCAGTTCTTC	CAWEGTSASSYNEQFF
TRBV4-3	.	TRBJ2-7	.	TGCGCCAGCAGCCAAGCTGACTTCGCCTACGAGCAGTACTTC	CASSQADFAYEQYF
TRBV7-3	.	TRBJ1-3	.	TGTGCCAGCAGCTTCATGGCAGGGGCTGGAAACACCATATATTTT	CASSFMAGAGNTIYF
TRBV6-5	TRBD1	TRBJ1-2	many	TGTGCCAGCAGTTACCAAACAGGGGATGGCTACACCTTC	CASSYQTGDGYTF
TRBV9	TRBD2	TRBJ2-7	.	TGTGCCAGCAGCCCCCCCCAAGGGGAGGGCTCCTACGAGCAGTACTTC	CASSPPQGEGSYEQYF
TRBV28	.	TRBJ2-7	many	TGTGCCAGCAGTTTATATGGGTTCTACGAGCAGTACTTC	CASSLYGFYEQYF